The source of this TCR beta chain is a study of blood T cell repertoires in COVID-19. Authors' analysis steps: Estimated nucleated cell counts came from reference gene primer amplification. Only in-frame clones appear in the TCRdb table, and some are missing; sequencing was by immunoSEQ multiplex PCR. That table gives V, J and clone size, and the DNA gave D and trimming. In the table there are 150,000 or so clones, under 90% of which are singletons. The trim removed 2 bases at V and 0 bases at J, leaving 7 bases unmatched. Germline values: CDR1 SGHRS, CDR2 YFSETQ. The CDR3 length is 19 residues. The V and J genes are TRBV5-1 and TRBJ2-6, with TRBD2 matching over 11 bases. Sequenced material: peripheral blood. The TCR sequence derives from a man aged 55 to 70 with acute or convalescent COVID-19. The CDR3 DNA follows: TGCGCCAGCAGCTTCTCAACTAGCGGGAGAGCCTCTGGGGCCAACGTCCTGACTTTC. Its translation is CASSFSTSGRASGANVLTF. The full variable domain, its missing parts supplied by reference TRBV5-1 and TRBJ2-6, is KAGVTQTPRYLIKTRGQQVTLSCSPISGHRSVSWYQQTPGQGLQFLFEYFSETQRNKGNFPGRFSGRQFSNSRSEMNVSTLELGDSALYLCASSFSTSGRASGANVLTFGAGSRLTVL.